This TCR beta chain was documented in a study of cytomegalovirus exposure and HLA in healthy donors. In the study overall: Among around 400 genotyped donors, around 82% fell in the Caucasian-associated ancestry cluster.

Notes on the study in general: According to a later analysis, donors in an Asian-associated ancestry cluster reportedly had fewer N-insertions than the roughly 630-donor mean. Certain indistinguishable V segments, among them TRBV6-2 and TRBV6-3, were excluded.

60 Vbeta and 13 Jbeta primers were used in PCR. The table came from immunoSEQ multiplex PCR; TCRdb's copy has only in-frame clones and leaves some out. The repertoire holds 150,000 to 200,000 clones, with over 70% as singletons. After removal of 6 bases from V and 3 bases from J, the junction contained 4 bases not matched to a gene. This CDR3 is 14 amino acids long. Germline-derived CDR1 and CDR2 are SQVTM and ANQGSEA. As concerns this clone: Its antigen is not known.

The rearrangement links TRBV29-1 to TRBJ2-1; 11 nucleotides align to TRBD2. The TCR originated in a female donor in good health and CMV-seronegative. The sequencing sample was made of PBMCs. DNA for the CDR3: TGCAGCGTCGCCACTAGCGGGAGCTACAATGAGCAGTTCTTC. Residues: CSVATSGSYNEQFF.